This T cell receptor (beta chain) appears in the sequencing data of a study of PD-1 blockade in classical Hodgkin lymphoma. TCRdb's copy holds only in-frame clones and misses some; the assay was immunoSEQ multiplex PCR. The sample yields 45,000 to 50,000 clones, roughly 80% seen once. CDR1 SEHNR and CDR2 FQNEAQ come from the germline V gene (reference sequence). The CDR3 covers 17 residues. J was trimmed by 3 bases and V by 4 bases; bases with no gene match: 9. Each patient relapsed following autologous stem cell transplantation, and prior brentuximab vedotin exposure differed. This receptor was taken from a human donor with classical Hodgkin lymphoma. The chain combines TRBV7-9 with TRBJ1-5; 10 bases are shared with TRBD1. The source was peripheral blood mononuclear cells (PBMCs), collected before the second cycle of nivolumab. Here the CDR3 reads CASSSGAGQGFNQPQHF. CDR3 DNA: TGTGCCAGCAGCTCAGGAGCGGGACAGGGGTTCAATCAGCCCCAGCATTTT.